This T cell receptor (beta chain) was sequenced for a study of blood T cell repertoires in COVID-19 (dated by TCRdb to the early 2020s). About the study as a whole: The collaborator samples originated in the United States, Italy and Spain and spanned the acute and convalescent phases of COVID-19. Samples were obtained from the ongoing ImmuneRACE study (first 160 participants) and from 1,254 subjects provided by 6 global collaborators. Where available, HLA class I and class II types were obtained from metadata supplied by the sample provider rather than from assay-based typing. Subjects who had been exposed to COVID-19, were actively infected with it, or had recovered from it provided the deeply sampled blood TCRbeta repertoires that made up the dataset. The repertoires were released in a freely available public database meant as a resource for research on the immune response to SARS-CoV-2. The sample metadata nearly always contained a de-identified subject ID, COVID-19 status, age in years and sex. The prospective study material was composed of cDNA or gDNA derived from T cells, B-cell-depleted T cells, or PBMCs. The full study reports these points: How much clinical and demographic metadata was included differed by source and by participant, and the metadata was provided uncurated.

The collaborating institutions used their own protocols to collect whole blood in K2EDTA tubes. Collaborator samples were shipped for TCRbeta analysis as frozen whole blood, isolated PBMCs, or DNA extracted from either sample type. The immunoSEQ Assay, a bias-controlled multiplex PCR, was used to amplify TCRbeta CDR3 regions from genomic DNA. In the original analysis: Within the assay, amplification of reference gene primers was used to estimate how many nucleated cells each sample contained. To quantify the absolute abundance of each unique TCRbeta CDR3 rearrangement, sequence reads were collapsed and filtered. Productive Simpson clonality was computed per sample as the square root of Simpson's diversity index over productive rearrangements. TCRdb re-hosts the immuneACCESS table, in-frame sequences only. Its copies lack some clones; in the studies checked, an unresolved V gene accounts for under half of them, and the cause for the rest is not known. That table supplies the V and J calls and clone size; D and trimming were determined from the DNA. This sample holds 110,000 to 150,000 clones; approximately 80% were observed only once. The biggest ten clones account for 5% of the sample.

Comment on this clone: The target of this receptor is not known. No much larger clonotype is one base removed from it; base qualities were not supplied.

Inclusive of the bounding cysteine and phenylalanine, the CDR3 is 15 residues long. Only CDR3 DNA is held: 45 bases, read in frame from base 1. The CDR1 and CDR2 encoded by the germline V gene are SGHRS and YFSETQ. At the junction V is shortened by 2 bases and J by 4 bases, with 12 bases in between. This TCR was sampled from a woman in her forties or fifties with acute or convalescent COVID-19. The chain was built from TRBV5-1 and TRBJ1-4, with the D gene not confidently named. Input material: peripheral blood. The CDR3 has the sequence CASSLQPAGNEKLFF. The nucleotides are TGCGCCAGCAGCTTACAGCCCGCGGGTAATGAAAAACTGTTTTTT.